Detailed here is one T cell receptor beta chain. As yet, its antigen is unknown. The V end lost 6 bases, the J end lost 1 base, and 10 bases lay between the germline ends. Germline CDR1 is SGHAT and CDR2 is FQDESV (reference sequence). This CDR3 has 13 residues. The source of the sample is a study of blood T cells in healthy people across ages. Study as a whole: Template-switching capture recovered about one barcoded beta molecule per two T cells.

A J-beta primer mix and a sample-barcoded 5' primer were used in a second PCR of about 7 to 12 cycles. TCRdb itself ran the 5' RACE reads through MiXCR, one entry per CDR3 protein. The table shows over 600,000 distinct CDR3 sequences, with roughly 56% occurring only once. Findings and caveats of the study: Naive CD4+ cells and diversity were both higher in long-lived donors than in aged donors. In the absence of known donor CMV status, changes in expanded clonotypes were possibly confounded.

The TCR sequence derives from a man in his forties or fifties in good health. What was sequenced was blood. The gene calls are TRBV11-1 and TRBJ2-7; maybe TRBD2 (5 bases). The CDR3 DNA reads TGTGCCAGCAGTGGGAGCCGGTCCTACGAGCAGTACTTC. It is translated as CASSGSRSYEQYF.